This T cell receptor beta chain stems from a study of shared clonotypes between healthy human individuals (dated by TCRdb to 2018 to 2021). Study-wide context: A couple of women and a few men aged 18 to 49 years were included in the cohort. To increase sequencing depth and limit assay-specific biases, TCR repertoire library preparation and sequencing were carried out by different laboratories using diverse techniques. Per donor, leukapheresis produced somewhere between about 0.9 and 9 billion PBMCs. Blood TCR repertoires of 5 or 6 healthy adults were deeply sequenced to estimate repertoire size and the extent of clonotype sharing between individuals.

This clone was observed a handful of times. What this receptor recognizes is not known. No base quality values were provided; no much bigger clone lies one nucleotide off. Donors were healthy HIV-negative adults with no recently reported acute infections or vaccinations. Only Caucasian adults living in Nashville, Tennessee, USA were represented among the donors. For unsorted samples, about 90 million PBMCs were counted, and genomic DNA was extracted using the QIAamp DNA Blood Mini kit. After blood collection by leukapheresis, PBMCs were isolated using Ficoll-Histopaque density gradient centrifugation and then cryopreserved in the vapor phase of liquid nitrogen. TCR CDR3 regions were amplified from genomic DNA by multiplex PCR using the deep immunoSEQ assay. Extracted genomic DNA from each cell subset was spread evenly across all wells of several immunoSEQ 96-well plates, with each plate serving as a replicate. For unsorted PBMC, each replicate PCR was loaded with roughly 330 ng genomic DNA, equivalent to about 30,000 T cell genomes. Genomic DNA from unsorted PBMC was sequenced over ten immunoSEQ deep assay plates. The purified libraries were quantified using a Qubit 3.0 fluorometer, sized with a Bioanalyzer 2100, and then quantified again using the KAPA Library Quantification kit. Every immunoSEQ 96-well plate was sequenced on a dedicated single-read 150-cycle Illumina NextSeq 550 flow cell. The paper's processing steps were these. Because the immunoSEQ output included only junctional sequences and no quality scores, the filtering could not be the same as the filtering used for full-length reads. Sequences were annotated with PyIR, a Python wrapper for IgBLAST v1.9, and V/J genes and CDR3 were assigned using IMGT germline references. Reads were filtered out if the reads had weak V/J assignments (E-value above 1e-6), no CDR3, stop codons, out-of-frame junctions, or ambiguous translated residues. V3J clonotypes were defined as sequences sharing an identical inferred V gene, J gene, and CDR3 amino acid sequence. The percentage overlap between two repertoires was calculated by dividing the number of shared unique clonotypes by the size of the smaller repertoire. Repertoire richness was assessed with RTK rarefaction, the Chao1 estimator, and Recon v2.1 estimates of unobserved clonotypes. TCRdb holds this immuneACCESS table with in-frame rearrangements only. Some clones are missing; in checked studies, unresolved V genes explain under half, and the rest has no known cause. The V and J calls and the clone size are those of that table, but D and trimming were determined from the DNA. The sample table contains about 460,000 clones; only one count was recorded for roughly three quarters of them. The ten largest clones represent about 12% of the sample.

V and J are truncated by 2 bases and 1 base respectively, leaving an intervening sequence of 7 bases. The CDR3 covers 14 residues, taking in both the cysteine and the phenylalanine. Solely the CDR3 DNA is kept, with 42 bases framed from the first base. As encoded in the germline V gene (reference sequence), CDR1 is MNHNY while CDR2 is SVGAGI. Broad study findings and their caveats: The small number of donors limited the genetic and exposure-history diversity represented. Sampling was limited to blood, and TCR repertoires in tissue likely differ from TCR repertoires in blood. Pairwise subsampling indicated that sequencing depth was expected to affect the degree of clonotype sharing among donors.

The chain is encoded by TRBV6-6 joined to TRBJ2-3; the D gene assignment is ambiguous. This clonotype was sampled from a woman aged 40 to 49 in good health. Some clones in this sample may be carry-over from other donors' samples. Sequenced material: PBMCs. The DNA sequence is TGTGCCAGCAGTTACCCCGGAGGCACAGATACGCAGTATTTT. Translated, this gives CASSYPGGTDTQYF.